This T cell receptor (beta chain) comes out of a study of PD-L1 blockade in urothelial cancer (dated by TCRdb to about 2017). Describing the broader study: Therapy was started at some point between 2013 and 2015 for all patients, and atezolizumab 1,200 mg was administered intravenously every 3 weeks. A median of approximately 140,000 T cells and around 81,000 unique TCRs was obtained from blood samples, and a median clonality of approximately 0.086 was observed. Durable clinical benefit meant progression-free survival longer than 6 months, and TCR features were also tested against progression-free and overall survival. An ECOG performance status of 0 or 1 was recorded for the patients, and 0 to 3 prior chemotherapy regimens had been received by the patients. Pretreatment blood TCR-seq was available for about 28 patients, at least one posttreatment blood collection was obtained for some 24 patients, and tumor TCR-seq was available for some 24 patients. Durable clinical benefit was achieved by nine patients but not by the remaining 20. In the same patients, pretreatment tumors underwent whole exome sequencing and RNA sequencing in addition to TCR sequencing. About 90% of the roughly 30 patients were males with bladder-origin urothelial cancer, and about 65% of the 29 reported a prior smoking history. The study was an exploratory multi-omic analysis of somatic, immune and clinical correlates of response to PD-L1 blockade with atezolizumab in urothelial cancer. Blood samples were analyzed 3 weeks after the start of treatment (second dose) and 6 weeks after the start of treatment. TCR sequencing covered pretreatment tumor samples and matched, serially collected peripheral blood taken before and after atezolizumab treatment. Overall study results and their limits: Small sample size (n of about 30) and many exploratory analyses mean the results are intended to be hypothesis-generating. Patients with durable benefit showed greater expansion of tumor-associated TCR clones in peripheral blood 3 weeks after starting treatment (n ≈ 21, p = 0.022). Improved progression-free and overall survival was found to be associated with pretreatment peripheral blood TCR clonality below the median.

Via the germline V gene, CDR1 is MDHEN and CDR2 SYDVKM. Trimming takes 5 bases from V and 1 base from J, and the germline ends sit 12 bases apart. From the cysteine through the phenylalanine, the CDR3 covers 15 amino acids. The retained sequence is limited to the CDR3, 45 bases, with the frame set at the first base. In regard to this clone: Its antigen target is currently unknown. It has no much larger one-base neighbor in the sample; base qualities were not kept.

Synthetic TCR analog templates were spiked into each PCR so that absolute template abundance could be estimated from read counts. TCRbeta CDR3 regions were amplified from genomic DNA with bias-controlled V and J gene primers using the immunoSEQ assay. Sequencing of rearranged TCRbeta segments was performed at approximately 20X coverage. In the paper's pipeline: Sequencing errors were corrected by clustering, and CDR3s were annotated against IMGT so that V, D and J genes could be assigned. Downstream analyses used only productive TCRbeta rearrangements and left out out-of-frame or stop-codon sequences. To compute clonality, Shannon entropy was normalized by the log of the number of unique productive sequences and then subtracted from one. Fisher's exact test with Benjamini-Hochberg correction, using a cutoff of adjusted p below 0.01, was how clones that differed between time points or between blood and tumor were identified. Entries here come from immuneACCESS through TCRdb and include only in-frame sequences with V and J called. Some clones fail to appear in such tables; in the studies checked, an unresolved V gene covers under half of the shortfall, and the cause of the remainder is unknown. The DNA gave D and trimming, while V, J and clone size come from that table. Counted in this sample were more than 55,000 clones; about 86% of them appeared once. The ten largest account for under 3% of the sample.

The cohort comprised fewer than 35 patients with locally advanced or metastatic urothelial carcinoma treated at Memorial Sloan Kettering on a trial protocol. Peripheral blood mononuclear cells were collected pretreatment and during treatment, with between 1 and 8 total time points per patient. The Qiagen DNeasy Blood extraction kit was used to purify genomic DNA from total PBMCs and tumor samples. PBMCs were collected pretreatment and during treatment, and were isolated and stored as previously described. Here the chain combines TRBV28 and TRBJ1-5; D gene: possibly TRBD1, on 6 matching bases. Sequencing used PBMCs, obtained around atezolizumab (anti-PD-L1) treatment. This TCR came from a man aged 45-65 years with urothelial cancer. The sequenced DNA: TGTGCCAGCAGTCCCCTCAGGGGAAGCAATCAGCCCCAGCATTTT. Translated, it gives CASSPLRGSNQPQHF.